This note documents a single T cell receptor beta chain sequence. This entry belongs to a study of cytomegalovirus exposure and HLA in healthy donors. Per the germline V gene, CDR1 is KGHSH and CDR2 is LQKENI. V was clipped by 6 bases and J by 5 bases; unmatched bases: 16. The CDR3 is made up of 17 amino acids. Clones were read by immunoSEQ multiplex PCR, and TCRdb kept only the in-frame ones, dropping some. This sample has 140,000 or so clones, with 90% to 95% found just once. The sequence came from a man aged 18-30 years in good health and CMV-seronegative. Sequencing was carried out using PBMCs. V gene TRBV18 combines with J gene TRBJ2-3; 8 bases are a match to TRBD2. CDR3 in amino acids: CASSRLNSGLAKDTQYF. The CDR3 region has the DNA TGTGCCAGCTCCCGATTAAATTCAGGACTAGCTAAAGATACGCAGTATTTT.